This TCR beta chain was sequenced during a study of blood T cells in healthy people across ages. Study-level results: A strong correlation was seen between TCR beta diversity and naive T cell percentage. Fewer expanded clones and more diversity marked long-lived versus aged donors.

Healthy Caucasian individuals from Russia aged about 6 to 95 were enrolled as donors. Donors gave ten milliliters of peripheral blood apiece. A note on this clonotype: The antigen is unknown.

This CDR3 contains 17 residues. Germline V gene lookup returns CDR1 SGHAT and CDR2 FQNNGV. V dropped 3 bases and J dropped 4; count of bases not matched to a gene: 6. A sample-barcoded 5' primer and a J-beta primer mix were used in a second PCR of roughly 6 to 11 cycles. TCRdb processed the 5' RACE reads anew with MiXCR; each CDR3 protein has one entry. The table records hundreds of thousands of distinct CDR3 sequences, under 80% of them present only once. The clonotype was recovered from a man aged 30 to 45 in good health. V usage is TRBV11-2 and J usage is TRBJ2-1, with 13 positions matching TRBD2. Source material: blood. Here the CDR3 reads CASSLTGLAGYYNEQFF. The CDR3 DNA reads TGTGCCAGCAGCTTGACGGGACTAGCGGGGTATTACAATGAGCAGTTCTTC.